The clone carrying this T cell receptor beta chain was recorded once. What it binds is unknown. This sample stems from a study of cytomegalovirus exposure and HLA in healthy donors. Germline-derived CDR1 and CDR2 are SNHLY and FYNNEI. This CDR3 contains 12 residues. V was cut by 4 bases and J by 7 bases, with 8 bases left in between. Measured with immunoSEQ multiplex PCR; TCRdb has only the in-frame clones, and not every one. The sample lists some 150,000 clones; 75% to 90% were seen once. Points from the study as a whole: According to a subsequent analysis, TCR clusters identified in the first cohort showed a tendency to co-occur across the 100 to 150 validation repertoires.

The clonotype was recovered from a man aged 18 to 30 in good health and CMV-seropositive. The rearrangement joins TRBV2 to TRBJ1-5; D not certain. Sequences were obtained from PBMCs. In DNA form, the CDR3 reads TGTGCCAGCAGTGGGTACGGGCAGCCCCAGCATTTT. The encoded protein is CASSGYGQPQHF.